The present T cell receptor beta chain was sequenced within a study of cytomegalovirus exposure and HLA in healthy donors. Study results and caveats: Presence/absence comparisons presumed near-even sequencing depth among donors.

The PCR employed 60 Vbeta primers together with 13 Jbeta primers. Here immunoSEQ multiplex PCR was the method, and the copy in TCRdb shows in-frame clones only, minus some. The table has around 87,000 clones, about 85% seen once. About this clone: The antigen is unknown.

Germline CDR1 is SQVTM and CDR2 is ANQGSEA. Trimming removed 0 bases at V and 0 bases at J, with 14 bases between. The CDR3 has 16 residues. Specimen: PBMCs. The clonotype was recovered from a girl aged 2-10 years in good health and CMV-seropositive. The chain is built from TRBV29-1 and TRBJ1-1, with a tentative D call TRBD1 (5 bases). The CDR3 bases are TGCAGCGTTGAAGATGGCTTCAAAGGGGTGAACACTGAAGCTTTCTTT. Amino acids: CSVEDGFKGVNTEAFF.